A single sample gave rise to the 24 T cell receptor beta chains below, sequenced in a study of PD-L1 blockade in urothelial cancer. Repertoires were generated with immunoSEQ multiplex PCR, while TCRdb's copy carries only in-frame clones and drops some. The sample records around 68,000 clones, approximately 78% being singletons. Specified time point: pretreatment peripheral blood. The sample consisted of PBMCs, taken around atezolizumab (anti-PD-L1) treatment. Receptors originate from a man in his 70s with urothelial cancer.

This chain joins TRBV6-5 and TRBJ2-7; D might be TRBD2 (5 bases). V was cut by 7 bases and J by 0 bases, with 10 bases left in between. CDR3 length equals 13 residues. Germline V gene lookup returns CDR1 MNHEY and CDR2 SVGAGI. In DNA, the CDR3 is TGTGCCAGCACGGAAGGGAGCTCCTACGAGCAGTACTTC. This codes for CASTEGSSYEQYF.

This clone appeared once. V gene TRBV4-1 combines with J gene TRBJ1-2; a weak D match, TRBD1 (5 bases). V was shortened by 0 bases and J by 4 bases, with 18 bases between the two germline ends. CDR3 size: 17 residues. CDR1 is MGHRA and CDR2 is YSYEKL in the germline V gene. CDR3 in DNA: TGCGCCAGCAGCCAAGATGAGGGTCGAGGAGGGGCCTATGGCTACACCTTC. It specifies CASSQDEGRGGAYGYTF.

V and J are TRBV28 and TRBJ2-7; 10 bases align to TRBD1. The CDR3 has 15 residues. CDR1 is MDHEN, CDR2 SYDVKM, per germline. V was pared by 7 bases and J by 4 bases, with 10 bases of the junction left unmatched. The CDR3 loop reads CASNGPGTGAYEQYF. CDR3 in DNA: TGTGCCAGCAACGGCCCCGGGACAGGGGCGTACGAGCAGTACTTC.

This clone was counted once. The chain recombines TRBV4-1 with TRBJ2-3; possibly TRBD2 for D (7 bases). The CDR3 extends over 17 amino acids. Between the trimmed V and J ends, which lost 4 bases and 5 bases, there was a span of 22 bases. Germline V gives CDR1 MGHRA, CDR2 YSYEKL. The chain's CDR3 is CASSRGPGAGEGDTQYF. CDR3 bases: TGCGCCAGCAGCCGGGGGCCAGGGGCGGGAGAGGGAGATACGCAGTATTTT.

This clone was observed a few times. The chain combines TRBV6-1 with TRBJ2-3; no firm D call. The germline CDR1 and CDR2 sequences are MNHNS and SASEGT. V lost 8 bases and J 4 bases, leaving 16 bases between the germline ends. The CDR3 has 14 residues. CDR3 amino acids: CASLRTGLSDTQYF. The CDR3 DNA reads as TGTGCCAGCCTGAGAACCGGGTTGTCAGATACGCAGTATTTT.

V gene TRBV29-1 combines with J gene TRBJ1-5, with 8 bases aligning to TRBD1. Trimming at V came to 7 bases and at J to 2 bases, leaving 7 bases not matched to a gene. This CDR3 region has 14 residues. The germline gives CDR1 SQVTM, CDR2 ANQGSEA. The CDR3 spells CSAQLTGGNQPQHF. The CDR3 nucleotides read TGCAGCGCCCAACTGACAGGGGGCAATCAGCCCCAGCATTTT.

The chain links TRBV13 to TRBJ2-3, with a weak D call TRBD2 (7 bases). Germline V lookup: CDR1 PRHDT, CDR2 FYEKMQ (reference sequence). This CDR3 is built from 19 residues. Trimming removed 2 bases at V and 0 bases at J, with 21 bases between. The CDR3 region is CASSLKGGGDYLSTDTQYF. The DNA of the CDR3 is TGTGCCAGCAGCTTAAAGGGGGGAGGGGACTACCTCAGCACAGATACGCAGTATTTT.

This clone was recorded once. The chain joins TRBV7-2 to TRBJ1-1, with D hard to call. The CDR3 consists of 15 residues. CDR1 is SGHTA, CDR2 FQGNSA, per germline. Trimming took 4 bases from V and 3 from J, leaving 15 bases between them. CDR3 nucleotides: TGTGCCAGCAGCTCCTCGCCTAGGCGGGACACTGAAGCTTTCTTT. This codes for CASSSSPRRDTEAFF. The full variable domain, with the rest looked up from reference TRBV7-2 and TRBJ1-1, is GAGVSQSPSNKVTEKGKDVELRCDPISGHTALYWYRQSLGQGLEFLIYFQGNSAPDKSGLPSDRFSAERTGGSVSTLTIQRTQQEDSAVYLCASSSSPRRDTEAFFGQGTRLTVV.

The J gene is TRBJ2-1, the V gene TRBV28; 10 nucleotides align to TRBD1. This CDR3 is built from 14 residues. Germline V gene lookup returns CDR1 MDHEN and CDR2 SYDVKM. The junction had 9 bases not matched to a gene; V was cut back by 8 bases and J by 8 bases. The CDR3 protein is CASLRDRGKYEQFF. The CDR3 bases are TGTGCCAGCCTCCGGGACAGGGGCAAGTATGAGCAGTTCTTC.

The chain uses TRBV18 and TRBJ2-3, with D maybe TRBD2 (8 bases). Germline assignment: CDR1 KGHSH and CDR2 LQKENI. The CDR3 covers 17 residues. Deletions cut 6 bases from V and 5 bases from J, with 24 bases between. CDR3: CASSMRGRAGAGDTQYF. Here the CDR3 DNA reads TGTGCCAGCTCGATGAGGGGGCGAGCGGGAGCGGGAGATACGCAGTATTTT.

This clone came up once. V and J are TRBV5-4 and TRBJ1-2, with TRBD1 matching 9 bases. V was clipped by 4 bases and J by 5 bases; unmatched bases: 6. CDR1 and CDR2 from the germline V gene are SGHNT and YYREEE (reference sequence). The CDR3 length is 14 residues. The chain's CDR3 is CASSPDRGNYGYTF. The CDR3 DNA sequence: TGTGCCAGCAGCCCGGACAGGGGTAATTATGGCTACACCTTC.

J is TRBJ1-2 and V is TRBV4-1, with TRBD1 as a possible D gene (5 bases). Trimming took off 2 bases at V and 0 bases at J, with 10 bases between the two ends. Germline-derived CDR1 and CDR2 are MGHRA and YSYEKL. This CDR3 is built from 15 residues. This chain's CDR3 is CASSQPRQSNYGYTF. Here the CDR3 DNA reads TGCGCCAGCAGCCAACCTAGACAGTCTAACTATGGCTACACCTTC.

V and J are TRBV10-3 and TRBJ2-3; 8 bases agree with TRBD1. Unmatched junction bases numbered 11, after V lost 3 bases and J lost 6 bases. Germline assignment: CDR1 ENHRY and CDR2 SYGVKD. The CDR3 loop spans 16 amino acids. CDR3 sequence (DNA): TGTGCCATCAGTGACCGGACAGGGCCTCCAGAGGATACGCAGTATTTT. This gives the protein CAISDRTGPPEDTQYF.

This chain uses TRBV30 with TRBJ2-3; possibly TRBD2 for D (5 bases). V lost 0 bases and J lost 6, with 13 bases in between. Germline CDR1 is GTSNPN and CDR2 is SVGIG (reference sequence). The CDR3 covers 14 residues. CDR3: CAWSVGRDRDTQYF. The CDR3 DNA follows: TGTGCCTGGAGTGTCGGCCGGGATAGGGATACGCAGTATTTT.

V gene TRBV6-1 combines with J gene TRBJ2-7; D might be TRBD1 (6 bases). V gave up 2 bases and J gave up 0 bases, with 14 bases separating them. This CDR3 has 16 residues. The germline V gene encodes CDR1 MNHNS and CDR2 SASEGT. CDR3: CASSEYVGRGSYEQYF. The CDR3 coding sequence is TGTGCCAGCAGTGAATACGTGGGCAGGGGCTCCTACGAGCAGTACTTC.

To note about this clone: The sample carries other DNA sequences with the same CDR3. The chain recombines TRBV9 with TRBJ1-3; D perhaps matches TRBD1 (5 bases). This CDR3 has 15 amino acids. V lost 2 bases and J 0 bases, leaving 9 bases between the germline ends. Germline V CDR1 and CDR2: SGDLS, YYNGEE. The CDR3 loop reads CASSVGGSSGNTIYF. The CDR3 DNA follows: TGTGCCAGCAGCGTCGGGGGGAGCTCTGGAAACACCATATATTTT.

The chain joins TRBV5-1 to TRBJ2-1; TRBD1 matches 9 bases. The length of the CDR3 is 15 residues. V shed 5 bases, J shed 5 bases, and the junction held 8 bases outside the gene matches. Germline lookup yields CDR1 SGHRS and CDR2 YFSETQ. The CDR3 spells CASRAWGQGHNEQFF. The CDR3 bases are TGCGCCAGCAGGGCGTGGGGACAGGGTCACAATGAGCAGTTCTTC.

CDR3 sequence reads: CASSLVGSLSSYEQYF. For the CDR3, the DNA is TGTGCCAGCAGCTTAGTCGGGTCCCTCAGCTCCTACGAGCAGTACTTC. The gene calls are TRBV7-9 and TRBJ2-7; the D is unclear. The V end was cut by 1 base, the J end by 0 bases, with 13 bases between. Germline CDR1 SEHNR, CDR2 FQNEAQ (reference sequence). The length of the CDR3 is 16 residues.

This clone has only one observation. CDR3 residues: CASSTGQGLYGYTF. In DNA form, the CDR3 reads TGTGCCAGCAGTACGGGACAGGGGCTCTATGGCTACACCTTC. J is TRBJ1-2 and V is TRBV28, with 10 bases aligning to TRBD1. The CDR3 sequence is 14 residues long. CDR1 is MDHEN and CDR2 is SYDVKM in the germline V gene. Trimming cost V 5 bases and J 4 bases; bases outside gene matches: 4.

V is TRBV7-9 and J is TRBJ1-3; tentatively, D is TRBD1 (6 bases). Germline-derived CDR1 and CDR2 are SEHNR and FQNEAQ (reference sequence). The CDR3 is 15 residues long. V lost 2 bases and J 0 bases, leaving 8 bases between the germline ends. CDR3 sequence: CASSLSGDSGNTIYF. In DNA, the CDR3 is TGTGCCAGCAGCTTATCAGGGGACTCTGGAAACACCATATATTTT.

The gene calls are TRBV5-1 and TRBJ1-1; 7 bases are shared with TRBD1. The V segment lost 0 bases and the J segment 5 bases; nucleotides outside the gene matches: 4. The CDR3 sequence is 14 residues long. Germline-derived CDR1 and CDR2 are SGHRS and YFSETQ. CDR3 DNA sequence: TGCGCCAGCAGCTTGGGACAGGGTCGTACTGAAGCTTTCTTT. Translated, it gives CASSLGQGRTEAFF.

This chain connects TRBV4-3 to TRBJ2-5, with 15 bases fitting TRBD2. The germline CDR1 and CDR2 sequences are LGHNA and YSLEER. CDR3 length: 15 residues. Trimming removed 3 bases from V and 4 bases from J; junction bases left unmatched: 0. The chain's CDR3 is CASSQGLAGGETQYF. The CDR3 DNA sequence: TGCGCCAGCAGCCAGGGACTAGCGGGAGGAGAGACCCAGTACTTC.

CDR3 in DNA: TGCAGCGCCAGGGGGCTTGGCACAGATACGCAGTATTTT. Amino acids: CSARGLGTDTQYF. J is TRBJ2-3 and V is TRBV29-1; 8 bases fit TRBD1. The V gene end was trimmed by 7 bases and the J gene end by 1 base; junction bases not matched to a gene: 4. This CDR3 is built from 13 residues. Germline V CDR1 and CDR2: SQVTM, ANQGSEA.

V usage is TRBV7-9 and J usage is TRBJ2-7; 9 bases match TRBD1. Trimming removed 4 bases from V and 3 bases from J; junction bases left unmatched: 7. Germline lookup yields CDR1 SEHNR and CDR2 FQNEAQ (reference sequence). The CDR3 has 15 amino acids. The CDR3 spells CASSSPGQGVYEQYF. The CDR3 bases are TGTGCCAGCAGCTCCCCGGGACAGGGCGTCTACGAGCAGTACTTC.